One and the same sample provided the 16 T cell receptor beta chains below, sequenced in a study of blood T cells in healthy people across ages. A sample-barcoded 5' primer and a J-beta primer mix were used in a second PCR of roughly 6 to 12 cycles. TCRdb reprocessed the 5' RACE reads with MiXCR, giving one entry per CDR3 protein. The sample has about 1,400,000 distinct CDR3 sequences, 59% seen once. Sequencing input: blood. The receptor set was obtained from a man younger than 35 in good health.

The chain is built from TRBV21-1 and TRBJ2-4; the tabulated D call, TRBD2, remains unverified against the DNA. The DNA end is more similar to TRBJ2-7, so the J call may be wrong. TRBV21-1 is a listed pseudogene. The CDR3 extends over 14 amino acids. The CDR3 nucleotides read TGTGCCAGTAGGAGGCGAGGGATTAAGGACGAGCAGTACTTC. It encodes CASRRRGIKDEQYF.

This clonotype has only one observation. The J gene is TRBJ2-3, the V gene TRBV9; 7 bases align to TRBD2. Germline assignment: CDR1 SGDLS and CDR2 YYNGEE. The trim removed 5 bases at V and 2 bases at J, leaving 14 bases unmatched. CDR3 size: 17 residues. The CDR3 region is CASSAGPVAGYTDTQYF. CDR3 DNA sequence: TGTGCCAGCAGTGCCGGCCCGGTAGCGGGCTACACAGATACGCAGTATTTT.

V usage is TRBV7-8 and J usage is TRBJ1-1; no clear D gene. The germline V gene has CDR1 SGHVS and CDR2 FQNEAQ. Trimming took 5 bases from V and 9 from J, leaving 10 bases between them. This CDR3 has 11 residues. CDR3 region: CASSLQRQAFF. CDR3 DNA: TGTGCCAGCAGCCTCCAAAGGCAAGCTTTCTTT.

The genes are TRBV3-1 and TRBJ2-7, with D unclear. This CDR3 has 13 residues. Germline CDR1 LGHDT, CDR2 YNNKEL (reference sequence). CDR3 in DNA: TGTGCTACGGAAGGGTCAAACTCCTACGAGCAGTACTTC. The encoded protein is CATEGSNSYEQYF.

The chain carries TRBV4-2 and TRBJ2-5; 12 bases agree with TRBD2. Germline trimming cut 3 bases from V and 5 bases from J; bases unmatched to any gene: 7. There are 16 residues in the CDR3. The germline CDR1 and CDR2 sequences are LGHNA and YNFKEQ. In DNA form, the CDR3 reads TGTGCCAGCAGCCAGGCTACTAGCGGGGGGTTTGAGACCCAGTACTTC. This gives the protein CASSQATSGGFETQYF.

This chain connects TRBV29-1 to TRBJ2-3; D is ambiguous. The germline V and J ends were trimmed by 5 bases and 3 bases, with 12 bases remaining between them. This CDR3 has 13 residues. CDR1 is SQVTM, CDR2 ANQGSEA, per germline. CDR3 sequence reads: CSVPNPPTDTQYF. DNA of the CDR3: TGCAGCGTTCCGAACCCACCGACAGATACGCAGTATTTT.

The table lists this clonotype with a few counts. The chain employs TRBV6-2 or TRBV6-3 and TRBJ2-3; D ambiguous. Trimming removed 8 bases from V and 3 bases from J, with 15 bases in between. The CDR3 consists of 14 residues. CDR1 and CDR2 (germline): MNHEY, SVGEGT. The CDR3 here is CASRLPGRTDTQYF. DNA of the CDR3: TGTGCCAGCCGACTCCCCGGCAGGACAGATACGCAGTATTTT.

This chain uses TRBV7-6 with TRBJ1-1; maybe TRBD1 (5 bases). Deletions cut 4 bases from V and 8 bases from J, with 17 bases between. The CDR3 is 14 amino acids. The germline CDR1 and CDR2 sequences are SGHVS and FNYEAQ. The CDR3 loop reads CASSWGGTGREAFF. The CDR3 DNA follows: TGTGCCAGCAGCTGGGGGGGGACGGGAAGGGAAGCTTTCTTT.

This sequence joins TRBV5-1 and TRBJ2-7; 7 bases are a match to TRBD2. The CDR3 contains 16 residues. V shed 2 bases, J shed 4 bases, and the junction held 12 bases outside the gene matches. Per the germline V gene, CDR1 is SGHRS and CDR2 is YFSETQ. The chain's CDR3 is CASSFDYGGSGYEQYF. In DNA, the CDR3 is TGCGCCAGCAGCTTTGACTACGGGGGGTCAGGATACGAGCAGTACTTC.

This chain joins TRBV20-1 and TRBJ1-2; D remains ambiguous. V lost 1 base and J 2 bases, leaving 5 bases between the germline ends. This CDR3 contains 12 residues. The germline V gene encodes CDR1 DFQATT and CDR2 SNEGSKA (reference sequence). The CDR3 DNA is TGCAGTGCTAGAGTAGAAAACTATGGCTACACCTTC. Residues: CSARVENYGYTF.

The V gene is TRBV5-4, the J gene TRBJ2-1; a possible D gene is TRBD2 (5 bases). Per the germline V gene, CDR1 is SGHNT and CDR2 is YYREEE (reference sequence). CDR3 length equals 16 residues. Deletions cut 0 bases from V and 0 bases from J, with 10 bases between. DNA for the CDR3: TGTGCCAGCAGCTTGGCCGCTGGACTCTCCTACAATGAGCAGTTCTTC. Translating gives CASSLAAGLSYNEQFF.

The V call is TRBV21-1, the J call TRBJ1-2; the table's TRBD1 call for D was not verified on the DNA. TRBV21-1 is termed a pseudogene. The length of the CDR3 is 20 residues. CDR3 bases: TGTGCCAGCAGGAGGAAGACGGACAGAACCTCTGAGCCCATCTTGGGTGGCTACACCTTC. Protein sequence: CASRRKTDRTSEPILGGYTF.

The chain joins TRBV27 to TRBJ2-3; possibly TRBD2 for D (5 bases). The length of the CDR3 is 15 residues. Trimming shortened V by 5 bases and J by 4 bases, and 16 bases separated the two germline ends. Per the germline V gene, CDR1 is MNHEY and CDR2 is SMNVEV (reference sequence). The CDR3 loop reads CASSPSVGGADTQYF. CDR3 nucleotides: TGTGCCAGCAGTCCCTCAGTAGGAGGCGCAGATACGCAGTATTTT.

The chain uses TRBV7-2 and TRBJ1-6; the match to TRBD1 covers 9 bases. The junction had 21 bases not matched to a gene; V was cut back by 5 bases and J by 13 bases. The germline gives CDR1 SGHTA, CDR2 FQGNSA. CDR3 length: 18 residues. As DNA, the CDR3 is TGTGCCAGCAGCCCATATGGCACCACCGGGACAGGGTGGAGTCCCCTCCACTTT. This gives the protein CASSPYGTTGTGWSPLHF. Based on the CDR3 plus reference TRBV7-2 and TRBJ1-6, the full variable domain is GAGVSQSPSNKVTEKGKDVELRCDPISGHTALYWYRQSLGQGLEFLIYFQGNSAPDKSGLPSDRFSAERTGGSVSTLTIQRTQQEDSAVYLCASSPYGTTGTGWSPLHFGNGTRLTVT.

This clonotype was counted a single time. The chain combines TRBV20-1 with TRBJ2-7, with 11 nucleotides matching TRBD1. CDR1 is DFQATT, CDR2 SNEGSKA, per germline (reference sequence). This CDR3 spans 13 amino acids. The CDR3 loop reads CTARGQGAYEQYF. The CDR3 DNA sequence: TGCACCGCGAGGGGACAGGGGGCCTACGAGCAGTACTTC.

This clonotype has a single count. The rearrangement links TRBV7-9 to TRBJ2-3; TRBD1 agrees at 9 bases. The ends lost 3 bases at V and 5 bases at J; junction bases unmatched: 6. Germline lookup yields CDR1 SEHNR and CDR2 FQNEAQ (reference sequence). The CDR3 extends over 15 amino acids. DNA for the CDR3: TGTGCCAGCAGCTTCACGGGACAGGGCGAAGATACGCAGTATTTT. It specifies CASSFTGQGEDTQYF.